This T cell receptor beta chain was recovered during a study of T cell changes during pregnancy in multiple sclerosis. Measured with immunoSEQ multiplex PCR; TCRdb has only the in-frame clones, and not every one. The table records approximately 50,000 clones, 80% to 95% of them present only once. The germline V gene has CDR1 SGDLS and CDR2 YYNGEE. V was pared by 4 bases and J by 7 bases, with 18 bases between. The CDR3 sequence is 15 residues long. The gene calls are TRBV9 and TRBJ2-4; D might be TRBD1 (5 bases). The starting material was CD4+ T cells from peripheral blood mononuclear cells, obtained after pregnancy. This clonotype was sampled from a female donor in good health, enrolled as a control in a pregnancy study. The CDR3, as DNA: TGTGCCAGCAGCACAACATCCCAGGGCAGCAACATTCAGTACTTC. Translating gives CASSTTSQGSNIQYF.